Below, 7 T cell receptor beta chains from the same sample are listed, as sequenced in a study of OX40 agonist ivuxolimab in advanced cancers. Assay: immunoSEQ multiplex PCR; the TCRdb copy retains only in-frame clones and omits some. Among 60,000 to 70,000 clones listed, less than 90% were seen once. Sequenced material: CD4+ or CD8+ T cells sorted from blood, taken in a trial of the OX40 agonist ivuxolimab. The origin of the receptors is an adult with an advanced solid tumor such as melanoma, head and neck, liver or kidney cancer.

V and J are TRBV11-2 and TRBJ2-3; tentative D call: TRBD2 (6 bases). CDR3 length: 14 amino acids. Germline V gene sequence: CDR1 SGHAT, CDR2 FQNNGV. V was clipped by 7 bases and J by 10 bases, with 21 bases between them. CDR3 sequence (DNA): TGTGCCAGCACACTTAGTCAATTGGGGGGATCGCAGTATTTT. This encodes CASTLSQLGGSQYF.

The rearrangement joins TRBV7-2 to TRBJ2-1, with TRBD1 matching over 7 bases. Trimming at V came to 5 bases and at J to 7 bases, leaving 8 bases not matched to a gene. This CDR3 is 14 amino acids long. Looked up from germline, CDR1 is SGHTA and CDR2 is FQGNSA. The chain's CDR3 is CASSVRGGGNEQFF. In nucleotides, the CDR3 is TGTGCCAGCAGCGTTAGAGGGGGCGGGAATGAGCAGTTCTTC.

This chain joins TRBV4-3 and TRBJ2-3; 9 bases map to TRBD2. Germline lookup yields CDR1 LGHNA and CDR2 YSLEER. V shed 0 bases and J 0 bases; nucleotides not matched to a gene: 7. The CDR3 length is 18 residues. Here the CDR3 reads CASSQDFGGGGSTDTQYF. CDR3 DNA: TGCGCCAGCAGCCAAGATTTTGGCGGGGGGGGCAGCACAGATACGCAGTATTTT.

The J gene is TRBJ2-1, the V gene TRBV9; no definite D call. The V end was cut by 0 bases, the J end by 6 bases, with 10 bases between. CDR1 is SGDLS and CDR2 is YYNGEE in the germline V gene. CDR3 length equals 14 residues. The CDR3 coding sequence is TGTGCCAGCAGCGTAGATGGTGCCTCCAATGAGCAGTTCTTC. Residues: CASSVDGASNEQFF.

This clone was seen a single time. The chain recombines TRBV7-9 with TRBJ2-3; D may be TRBD1 or TRBD2 (6 bases each). Germline lookup yields CDR1 SEHNR and CDR2 FQNEAQ (reference sequence). Trimming took off 5 bases at V and 3 bases at J, with 24 bases between the two ends. The CDR3 is 18 residues long. The CDR3 reads CASSARRIGGRITDTQYF. Written as DNA, the CDR3 is TGTGCCAGCAGCGCCCGGAGAATTGGGGGGCGAATAACAGATACGCAGTATTTT.

The rearrangement links TRBV6-6 to TRBJ1-4; a possible D gene is TRBD1 (5 bases). Looked up from germline, CDR1 is MNHNY and CDR2 is SVGAGI (reference sequence). The V end was cut by 0 bases, the J end by 6 bases, with 8 bases between. The CDR3 has 14 amino acids. The CDR3 DNA follows: TGTGCCAGCAGTTACTCGGGGCCCGATGAAAAACTGTTTTTT. Its protein is CASSYSGPDEKLFF.

J is TRBJ1-6 and V is TRBV6-1; D not resolved. Germline lookup yields CDR1 MNHNS and CDR2 SASEGT. This CDR3 comprises 14 residues. V was shortened by 2 bases and J by 7 bases, with 9 bases between the two germline ends. CDR3 protein: CASSELRLNSPLHF. The CDR3 DNA reads as TGTGCCAGCAGTGAATTGAGATTAAATTCACCCCTCCACTTT.